The entry below describes one T cell receptor beta chain. Its antigen is still unknown. Base qualities are not recorded, but no much larger clone differs from it by a single base. The CDR3 regions of human TCRbeta chains were subjected to immunosequencing. Per the source publication's procedure: Repertoire TCRs were checked for matches against a reference library of SARS-CoV-2-specific TCRs that had been generated using the MIRA antigen-specificity platform. Breadth was defined as the fraction of unique TCRs that were SARS-CoV-2-associated. Depth was defined as the fraction of total T cells that were SARS-CoV-2-associated. Using the MIRA data, each spike-specific TCR was mapped to the spike region that the TCR reacts to and placed in a CD4 or CD8 class. Log10-transformed breadth and depth values were compared by one-way ANOVA with Sidak's multiple comparisons tests. TCRdb obtained this table from immuneACCESS and retained in-frame rearrangements with V and J assigned. These tables miss some clones; where compared with another copy, unresolved V genes account for less than half of the shortfall, and the remainder is unexplained. That table supplies the V and J calls and clone size; D and trimming were determined from the DNA. This sample is represented by 120,000 to 150,000 clones; over 85% of them were singletons. The top ten hold roughly 1.5% of the sample.

Trimming leaves V shorter by 2 bases and J shorter by 2 bases, with the junction holding 9 bases beyond the gene matches. Via the germline V gene (reference sequence), CDR1 is SGHNT and CDR2 YYREEE. The cysteine opens and the phenylalanine closes a CDR3 of 16 amino acids. The read is trimmed to its CDR3 DNA, 48 bases read in frame from base 1. The data stem from a study of T cell responses to AZD1222 COVID-19 vaccine (dated by TCRdb to the early 2020s). Background for the entire study: TCR sequencing was performed for roughly 250 trial participants, of whom about 200 were given two doses of AZD1222 and roughly 25 were given two doses of MenACWY control vaccine. Trial participants were enrolled by age into subgroups of 18-55, 56-69 and 70-plus years, and around 150, 28 and 57 TCR-sequenced participants, respectively, were included in these subgroups. Paper-wide results and their limitations: Conclusions about previously exposed vaccinees are limited because only a handful of AZD1222 recipients were SARS-CoV-2 seropositive at baseline. Participants were mostly white British, with more females than males. The authors suggested clonal diversity may have been underestimated. The whole spike protein was spanned by vaccine-associated CD4 TCRs, and dominant responses were seen in regions 160-218 and 743-854. Epitopes outside the regions mutated in the B.1.351 and B.1.1.7 variants were reportedly recognized by nearly half of the unique spike-specific TCRs. Spike-specific TCR breadth and depth rose significantly after two AZD1222 doses compared with day 0 and with MenACWY recipients. No day 14 peak-response samples were available, so repertoires were characterized only after the peak T cell response. The 56-69-year group was small, and its depth increase did not reach significance, likely because of low power.

The label giving this sample's time point can be read as: about 28 days (+/-7) after the second vaccine dose. AZD1222 recipients given second doses at about 4 weeks or at about 12 weeks were pooled, since spike-specific TCR depth and breadth were not found to differ between the two schedules. Vaccinee samples came from UK trials COV001 and COV002, including a single-blind randomized controlled phase 2/3 trial of AZD1222 (ChAdOx1 nCoV-19) in healthy adults. For TCRbeta chain sequencing, PBMC samples from trial participants were taken at day 0 and at day 28 after the second dose. Sequenced material: peripheral blood, taken 28 days after the second AZD1222 dose. The sequence derives from an adult who received the AZD1222 COVID-19 vaccine. The chain is assembled from TRBV5-4 and TRBJ1-1, with 7 central nucleotides matching TRBD1. The CDR3 in this case is CASSFGGGPLNTEAFF. The nucleotide sequence reads as follows: TGTGCCAGCAGCTTCGGAGGGGGCCCCTTAAACACTGAAGCTTTCTTT.